A selection of T cell receptor beta chains follows, all from one sample in a study of vaccination effects on CD4 cells after COVID-19. Some clones are missing from TCRdb's copy, which holds only in-frame ones; the method was immunoSEQ multiplex PCR. The sample has approximately 40,000 clones; 73% are singletons. No antigen is known for these receptors. Sequenced material: CD4+ T cells from PBMCs cultured with a peptide pool, taken before COVID-19 vaccination. The receptors here all came from a human donor who had a prior SARS-CoV-2 infection. Both conserved end residues are part of each CDR3. The D gene is left open where the match is weak. For some rows the clone size is stated as once, few or many, or as a class when expanded; others skip it.

V gene	J gene	clone size	D gene	CDR3 protein	CDR3 DNA
TRBV19	TRBJ1-4	once	.	CASSPIGGAMAEKLFF	TGTGCCAGTAGCCCAATAGGAGGGGCGATGGCAGAAAAACTGTTTTTT
TRBV7-9	TRBJ2-7	.	TRBD1	CASSFRDRGRNEQYF	TGTGCCAGCAGCTTTCGGGACAGGGGTCGTAACGAGCAGTACTTC
TRBV5-4	TRBJ2-3	.	.	CASSPADNGIGTDTQYF	TGTGCCAGCAGCCCCGCTGATAACGGGATAGGGACAGATACGCAGTATTTT
TRBV6-5	TRBJ1-1	.	.	CASTSLPGEEAFF	TGTGCCAGCACCTCCCTCCCGGGGGAGGAAGCTTTCTTT
TRBV6-5	TRBJ2-7	.	TRBD1	CASSSRTGTGEQYF	TGTGCCAGCAGCTCCCGGACCGGGACAGGGGAGCAGTACTTC
TRBV9	TRBJ2-5	.	.	CASSVGERRGHQETQYF	TGTGCCAGCAGCGTAGGAGAAAGACGAGGGCATCAAGAGACCCAGTACTTC
TRBV2	TRBJ1-2	few	.	CASSARGYGYTF	TGTGCCAGCAGTGCCAGGGGCTATGGCTACACCTTC
TRBV5-1	TRBJ1-1	.	.	CASSLVQRATEAFF	TGCGCCAGCAGCTTGGTTCAGCGGGCTACTGAAGCTTTCTTT
TRBV3-1/TRBV3-2	TRBJ1-4	.	.	CASSQAGWGEKLFF	TGTGCCAGCAGCCAAGCTGGGTGGGGTGAAAAACTGTTTTTT
TRBV11-1	TRBJ2-2	.	TRBD2	CASSFLAGGNTGELFF	TGTGCCAGCAGCTTCTTAGCGGGGGGCAACACCGGGGAGCTGTTTTTT
TRBV11-3	TRBJ2-1	.	.	CASSPVHNEQFF	TGTGCCAGCAGCCCCGTACACAATGAGCAGTTCTTC
TRBV11-2	TRBJ2-1	.	TRBD1	CASSPRTGQEYNEQFF	TGTGCCAGCAGCCCCCGGACAGGGCAGGAATACAATGAGCAGTTCTTC
TRBV15	TRBJ1-2	.	TRBD1	CATSRDLQGAEGYTF	TGTGCCACCAGCAGAGATCTCCAGGGGGCAGAGGGCTACACCTTC
TRBV6-2/TRBV6-3	TRBJ2-1	.	.	CASSDGRELRQFF	TGTGCCAGCAGCGACGGACGGGAATTACGGCAGTTCTTC
TRBV7-2	TRBJ2-3	few	TRBD1	CASSPRQGPDTQYF	TGTGCCAGCAGCCCACGACAGGGCCCAGATACGCAGTATTTT
TRBV4-1	TRBJ2-1	.	.	CASSQVVGGNEQFF	TGCGCCAGCAGCCAAGTGGTCGGGGGAAATGAGCAGTTCTTC
TRBV7-9	TRBJ2-5	.	TRBD1	CASSLVRGREETQYF	TGTGCCAGCAGCTTAGTCAGGGGGCGCGAAGAGACCCAGTACTTC
TRBV30	TRBJ2-5	.	TRBD2	CAWVGGVRGTQYF	TGTGCCTGGGTTGGGGGGGTCCGGGGAACCCAGTACTTC
TRBV3-1/TRBV3-2	TRBJ1-6	.	.	CASSQDPGGRSPLHF	TGTGCCAGCAGCCAAGACCCGGGGGGTAGGTCACCCCTCCACTTT
TRBV7-2	TRBJ1-6	few	.	CASTQDRYNSPLHF	TGTGCCAGCACCCAGGACAGATATAATTCACCCCTCCACTTT
TRBV9	TRBJ1-2	.	.	CASSPNPAGEGGYTF	TGTGCCAGCAGCCCGAACCCCGCAGGGGAGGGCGGCTACACCTTC
TRBV28	TRBJ1-3	.	.	CASRSSSGNTIYF	TGTGCCAGCAGATCAAGCTCTGGAAACACCATATATTTT
TRBV5-6	TRBJ2-5	.	TRBD1	CASSLMDRGSQETQYF	TGTGCCAGCAGCTTGATGGACAGGGGTTCCCAAGAGACCCAGTACTTC
TRBV10-3	TRBJ2-1	.	TRBD2	CATRAASGGANEQFF	TGTGCCACCCGGGCGGCTAGCGGGGGGGCCAATGAGCAGTTCTTC
TRBV6-6	TRBJ2-1	.	.	CASSYSRVYNEQFF	TGTGCCAGCAGTTACTCCAGGGTGTATAATGAGCAGTTCTTC
TRBV5-6	TRBJ2-5	few	TRBD1	CASLRTGIETQYF	TGTGCCAGCTTGCGGACAGGGATAGAGACCCAGTACTTC
TRBV5-1	TRBJ1-5	.	TRBD1	CASSYNRGQPQHF	TGCGCCAGCAGCTACAACAGGGGCCAGCCCCAGCATTTT
TRBV6-5	TRBJ1-5	.	TRBD1	CASSTGAGGGQPQHF	TGTGCCAGCAGCACCGGCGCAGGGGGTGGGCAGCCCCAGCATTTT
TRBV5-6	TRBJ1-2	.	TRBD1	CASSWGQADNYGYTF	TGTGCCAGCAGCTGGGGACAGGCCGATAACTATGGCTACACCTTC
TRBV11-3	TRBJ2-7	.	TRBD2	CASSVLAAYEQYF	TGTGCCAGCAGCGTACTAGCGGCTTACGAGCAGTACTTC
TRBV10-3	TRBJ1-2	.	TRBD1	CAISEGTGTGVGYTF	TGTGCCATCAGTGAGGGAACCGGGACAGGGGTTGGCTACACCTTC
TRBV2	TRBJ2-4	.	TRBD2	CASGERGRGLNIQYF	TGTGCCAGTGGGGAGCGGGGACGCGGTTTAAACATTCAGTACTTC
TRBV14	TRBJ1-5	.	TRBD1	CASSQDQDRPAYSNQPQHF	TGTGCCAGCAGCCAAGATCAGGACAGGCCTGCCTATAGCAATCAGCCCCAGCATTTT
TRBV6-5	TRBJ2-1	few	.	CASSPRNNEQFF	TGTGCCAGCAGCCCCAGGAACAATGAGCAGTTCTTC
TRBV7-9	TRBJ1-2	once	.	CASSPSGRHPGGYTF	TGTGCCAGCAGCCCATCAGGGCGGCACCCGGGGGGCTACACCTTC
TRBV18	TRBJ2-1	.	TRBD2	CASSPETSGSMNNEQFF	TGTGCCAGCTCACCAGAGACTAGCGGGAGTATGAACAATGAGCAGTTCTTC
TRBV3-1/TRBV3-2	TRBJ2-7	.	TRBD2	CASSRTRTSGVYEQYF	TGTGCCAGCAGCCGAACACGGACTAGCGGGGTTTACGAGCAGTACTTC
TRBV6-2/TRBV6-3	TRBJ1-2	.	TRBD1	CASSYSTGPQGYTF	TGTGCCAGCAGTTACTCGACAGGGCCTCAGGGCTACACCTTC
TRBV5-1	TRBJ2-5	.	.	CASSVNQETQYF	TGCGCCAGCAGCGTAAACCAAGAGACCCAGTACTTC
TRBV18	TRBJ2-7	.	TRBD1	CASSSGTEPFEQYF	TGTGCCAGCTCTTCCGGGACAGAGCCTTTCGAGCAGTACTTC
TRBV5-4	TRBJ1-6	few	.	CASSATGFNSPLHF	TGTGCCAGCAGCGCCACAGGGTTTAATTCACCCCTCCACTTT
TRBV7-2	TRBJ2-7	once	TRBD2	CASSFGRGLAGADEQYF	TGTGCCAGCAGCTTCGGGAGGGGACTAGCGGGAGCGGACGAGCAGTACTTC
TRBV2	TRBJ2-7	.	TRBD1	CASSEGPGTGSYEQYF	TGTGCCAGCAGTGAAGGACCCGGGACAGGGTCCTACGAGCAGTACTTC
TRBV2	TRBJ1-1	.	.	CASRREAVGFSTEAFF	TGTGCCAGCCGGAGGGAGGCAGTTGGTTTTAGCACTGAAGCTTTCTTT
TRBV5-1	TRBJ1-1	.	.	CASSLEFGVTEAFF	TGCGCCAGCAGCTTGGAATTCGGGGTCACTGAAGCTTTCTTT
TRBV27	TRBJ1-2	.	.	CASSSPNTGLGGYTF	TGTGCCAGCAGTTCCCCCAATACGGGACTCGGGGGCTACACCTTC
TRBV6-6	TRBJ2-1	few	.	CASRQGEYNEQFF	TGTGCCAGCAGGCAGGGAGAGTACAATGAGCAGTTCTTC
TRBV3-1/TRBV3-2	TRBJ2-1	once	.	CASSQGGVSNEQFF	TGTGCCAGCAGCCAAGGCGGGGTAAGCAATGAGCAGTTCTTC
TRBV5-6	TRBJ1-1	.	TRBD1	CASSLQGGGTEAFF	TGTGCCAGCAGCTTGCAGGGGGGAGGCACTGAAGCTTTCTTT
TRBV5-5	TRBJ2-1	.	.	CASSLDLGVEQFF	TGTGCCAGCAGCTTGGATCTAGGGGTTGAGCAGTTCTTC
TRBV6-1	TRBJ1-3	.	.	CASSAHLTRTGNTIYF	TGTGCCAGCAGTGCCCACCTGACGAGGACAGGAAACACCATATATTTT